The 22 T cell receptor beta chains below all came from one sample that was sequenced in a study of blood T cell repertoires in COVID-19. The repertoire was sequenced with immunoSEQ multiplex PCR; TCRdb's copy has only in-frame clones and lacks some. The sample includes approximately 82,000 clones, around 85% of them seen just once. Sample: peripheral blood. The origin of the receptors is a woman between 65 and 79 years old with active or convalescent COVID-19.

The chain joins TRBV12-3 or TRBV12-4 to TRBJ1-1; no reliable D call. This CDR3 spans 13 amino acids. V shed 7 bases and J shed 1 base, with 10 bases lying between them. The CDR3 nucleotides are TGTGCCAGCAACCTACAGACGAACACTGAAGCTTTCTTT. Its translation: CASNLQTNTEAFF.

The rearrangement links TRBV5-1 to TRBJ1-2; tentative D call: TRBD1 (5 bases). The germline V gene has CDR1 SGHRS and CDR2 YFSETQ. This CDR3 is built from 14 residues. V dropped 2 bases and J dropped 1 base, with 9 bases sitting between them. CDR3 coding DNA: TGCGCCAGCAGCTTTACAGGTATTAACTATGGCTACACCTTC. Its protein is CASSFTGINYGYTF. The complete variable domain, with remaining parts taken from reference TRBV5-1 and TRBJ1-2, reads KAGVTQTPRYLIKTRGQQVTLSCSPISGHRSVSWYQQTPGQGLQFLFEYFSETQRNKGNFPGRFSGRQFSNSRSEMNVSTLELGDSALYLCASSFTGINYGYTFGSGTRLTVV.

The chain links TRBV3-1 (or the pseudogene TRBV3-2) to TRBJ2-1, with 11 bases matching TRBD2. This CDR3 is 16 amino acids long. Germline lookup yields CDR1 LGHDT and CDR2 YNNKEL (reference sequence). J gave up 12 bases and V 3 bases, and 13 bases lay outside the gene matches. CDR3 DNA: TGTGCCAGCAGCCAGGCCGGGACTAGCGGTGGGTCGGGGCAGTTCTTC. As protein: CASSQAGTSGGSGQFF.

The CDR3 sequence is CASSPTGTANYGYTF. The CDR3 nucleotides are TGTGCCAGCAGCCCGACCGGGACAGCTAACTATGGCTACACCTTC. The gene calls are TRBV7-9 and TRBJ1-2; 7 bases agree with TRBD1. CDR1 and CDR2 (germline): SEHNR, FQNEAQ (reference sequence). V shed 5 bases and J 0 bases; nucleotides not matched to a gene: 6. CDR3 length equals 15 residues.

The V and J genes are TRBV13 and TRBJ1-4, with D tentatively TRBD1 (5 bases). The V and J ends lost 2 bases and 5 bases respectively, with 6 bases between them. The CDR3 is 13 residues long. Per the germline V gene, CDR1 is PRHDT and CDR2 is FYEKMQ (reference sequence). CDR3 protein: CASSLNRNEKLFF. As DNA, the CDR3 is TGTGCCAGCAGCTTAAACAGGAATGAAAAACTGTTTTTT.

The rearrangement links TRBV2 to TRBJ1-5; unclear D gene. The length of the CDR3 is 16 residues. Germline V gene data show CDR1 as SNHLY and CDR2 as FYNNEI. V lost 5 bases and J 2 bases, leaving 16 bases between the germline ends. The CDR3 region is CASSPEGGVGNQPQHF. CDR3 coding DNA: TGTGCCAGCAGTCCCGAGGGCGGGGTGGGCAATCAGCCCCAGCATTTT. Drawing the rest from reference TRBV2 and TRBJ1-5, the complete variable domain is EPEVTQTPSHQVTQMGQEVILRCVPISNHLYFYWYRQILGQKVEFLVSFYNNEISEKSEIFDDQFSVERPDGSNFTLKIRSTKLEDSAMYFCASSPEGGVGNQPQHFGDGTRLSIL.

The chain carries TRBV11-1 and TRBJ1-3; D perhaps matches TRBD1 (5 bases). The CDR3 length is 14 residues. Germline assignment: CDR1 SGHAT and CDR2 FQDESV (reference sequence). Trimming took 10 bases from V and 4 from J, leaving 17 bases between them. The chain's CDR3 is CATLDQGAGNTIYF. CDR3 nucleotides: TGTGCCACTCTCGACCAGGGCGCCGGAAACACCATATATTTT.

The V gene is TRBV7-2, the J gene TRBJ2-2; no definite D call. The germline gives CDR1 SGHTA, CDR2 FQGNSA. The CDR3 runs 15 residues. V shed 4 bases and J shed 4 bases, with 13 bases lying between them. The CDR3 sequence is CASSYSAGPTGELFF. The CDR3 DNA is TGTGCCAGCAGCTACAGTGCAGGTCCCACCGGGGAGCTGTTTTTT. Full variable domain (missing parts from reference TRBV7-2 and TRBJ2-2): GAGVSQSPSNKVTEKGKDVELRCDPISGHTALYWYRQSLGQGLEFLIYFQGNSAPDKSGLPSDRFSAERTGGSVSTLTIQRTQQEDSAVYLCASSYSAGPTGELFFGEGSRLTVL.

The chain carries TRBV24-1 and TRBJ1-5; possibly TRBD1 for D (6 bases). The V gene's germline CDR1 is KGHDR and CDR2 SFDVKD. Trimming took 4 bases from V and 7 from J, leaving 13 bases between them. This CDR3 spans 14 amino acids. This CDR3 reads CATSESTGLQPQHF. CDR3 bases: TGTGCCACCAGTGAGTCAACAGGGTTGCAGCCCCAGCATTTT.

The V gene is TRBV6-2 or TRBV6-3, the J gene TRBJ2-4; 13 bases line up with TRBD2. The CDR3 loop spans 18 amino acids. In germline, CDR1 is MNHEY, CDR2 SVGEGT. V lost 6 bases and J lost 0; bases outside the gene matches: 8. The CDR3: CASSELAGGLVAKNIQYF. CDR3 bases: TGTGCCAGCAGCGAACTAGCGGGGGGGCTCGTAGCCAAAAACATTCAGTACTTC.

DNA of the CDR3: TGCGCCAGCAGCTTGGCCTATGGCGGGGGAGAGACCCAGTACTTC. Residues: CASSLAYGGGETQYF. The chain couples TRBV5-1 to TRBJ2-5; 7 bases are shared with TRBD2. The CDR3 has 15 amino acids. The V gene end was trimmed by 0 bases and the J gene end by 4 bases; junction bases not matched to a gene: 6. Germline CDR1 and CDR2: SGHRS and YFSETQ.

This clone was counted a few times. The chain has TRBV6-4 and TRBJ2-3, with D possibly being TRBD1 (6 bases). Germline loops: CDR1 MRHNA, CDR2 SNTAGT. The CDR3 loop spans 17 amino acids. Trimming shortened V by 0 bases and J by 6 bases, and 19 bases separated the two germline ends. This CDR3 is CASSDSLTAPQGDTQYF. CDR3 nucleotides: TGTGCCAGCAGTGACTCCCTAACGGCTCCCCAGGGGGATACGCAGTATTTT.

This chain joins TRBV19 and TRBJ1-6, with D tentatively TRBD1 (6 bases). CDR3 length: 13 residues. CDR1 and CDR2 from the germline V gene are LNHDA and SQIVND (reference sequence). The germline V and J ends were trimmed by 5 bases and 10 bases, with 12 bases remaining between them. The CDR3 protein is CASSLQGNSPLHF. In nucleotides, the CDR3 is TGTGCCAGTAGTCTTCAGGGGAACTCACCCCTCCACTTT. Looking up the rest from reference TRBV19 and TRBJ1-6 gives the full variable domain: DGGITQSPKYLFRKEGQNVTLSCEQNLNHDAMYWYRQDPGQGLRLIYYSQIVNDFQKGDIAEGYSVSREKKESFPLTVTSAQKNPTAFYLCASSLQGNSPLHFGNGTRLTVT.

The chain combines TRBV4-2 with TRBJ2-5, with 7 nucleotides matching TRBD2. Germline V gene lookup returns CDR1 LGHNA and CDR2 YNFKEQ. Trimming at V came to 4 bases and at J to 1 base, leaving 9 bases not matched to a gene. The CDR3 has 16 residues. CDR3 sequence (DNA): TGTGCCAGCAGCCCGAGCTCCCTAGCGGCCCAAGAGACCCAGTACTTC. Residues: CASSPSSLAAQETQYF.

The V gene is TRBV7-8, the J gene TRBJ2-7, with D possibly matching TRBD2 (5 bases). Deletions cut 2 bases from V and 2 bases from J, with 10 bases between. The CDR3 has 14 amino acids. Germline values: CDR1 SGHVS, CDR2 FQNEAQ. This CDR3 reads CASSLLEGAYEQYF. The DNA for the CDR3 is TGTGCCAGCAGCTTATTAGAGGGTGCCTACGAGCAGTACTTC.

The chain employs TRBV7-2 and TRBJ1-5; D is possibly TRBD1 (5 bases). Trimming removed 6 bases at V and 8 bases at J, with 14 bases between. Germline CDR1 and CDR2: SGHTA and FQGNSA. This CDR3 region has 13 residues. CDR3 sequence reads: CASREGWGKPQHF. CDR3 sequence (DNA): TGTGCCAGCAGAGAAGGCTGGGGCAAGCCCCAGCATTTT.

This clone appeared a single time. V usage is TRBV27 and J usage is TRBJ2-4, with TRBD1 as a possible D gene (5 bases). Looked up from germline, CDR1 is MNHEY and CDR2 is SMNVEV (reference sequence). Trimming stripped 1 base from V and 8 bases from J, with 12 bases between. The CDR3 contains 14 residues. The CDR3 DNA reads TGTGCCAGCAGTTTATACGCAGGGTTGGACATTCAGTACTTC. Its protein is CASSLYAGLDIQYF.

This chain uses TRBV7-8 with TRBJ2-3; D may be TRBD2 (5 bases). The CDR3 covers 16 residues. Trimming pared 1 base from V and 3 bases from J, leaving 14 bases between. The germline V gene has CDR1 SGHVS and CDR2 FQNEAQ. The CDR3 nucleotides are TGTGCCAGCAGCTTAGTAGGGCCTGGAGGTACAGATACGCAGTATTTT. Protein sequence: CASSLVGPGGTDTQYF.

V usage is TRBV5-6 and J usage is TRBJ2-7; TRBD2 might be the D (5 bases). This CDR3 region has 11 residues. V lost 3 bases and J lost 7, with 8 bases in between. The V gene's germline CDR1 is SGHDT and CDR2 YYEEEE. Here the CDR3 reads CASSSEREQYF. CDR3 sequence (DNA): TGTGCCAGCAGCTCCGAGCGGGAGCAGTACTTC.

This clone appeared once. The CDR3 does not end in the conserved phenylalanine or tryptophan, so this is likely a read error. The DNA is omitted, as the CDR3 cannot be located on it reliably, and the CDR3 follows TCRdb's listing. CDR3 region: CASSQDITSREVL. The chain joins TRBV4-3 to TRBJ1-1. Germline CDR1 reads LGHNA; CDR2 reads YSLEER. The CDR3 adds up to 13 amino acids, both ends counted.

This clone was seen more than once but under ten times. V is TRBV27 and J is TRBJ2-1, with TRBD1 matching over 11 bases. V dropped 6 bases and J dropped 7; count of bases not matched to a gene: 8. CDR1 and CDR2 (germline): MNHEY, SMNVEV (reference sequence). The CDR3 is 15 amino acids. The CDR3 is CASRGVRDRGNEQFF. DNA of the CDR3: TGTGCCAGCAGGGGCGTGAGGGACAGGGGGAATGAGCAGTTCTTC.

The J gene is TRBJ2-3, the V gene TRBV6-5; TRBD2 might be the D (5 bases). Between the trimmed V and J ends, which lost 2 bases and 9 bases, there was a span of 12 bases. From germline, CDR1 is MNHEY and CDR2 SVGAGI. This CDR3 region has 13 residues. The CDR3 coding sequence is TGTGCCAGCAGTTACCCCAGCAGCGGCACGCAGTATTTT. As protein: CASSYPSSGTQYF.